The present entry profiles one TCR beta chain with its context. CDR3 size: 15 residues. From germline, CDR1 is SGHDT and CDR2 YYEEEE. Trimming removed 2 bases from V and 3 bases from J; junction bases left unmatched: 8. The data originate from a study of shared clonotypes between healthy human individuals. The healthy adult donors were HIV-negative and reported no recent acute infections or vaccinations. Profiled with immunoSEQ multiplex PCR; TCRdb holds only in-frame clones, not every one. Of around 320,000 clones in the sample, about nine tenths are singletons; the top ten hold under 20%. Sequenced: memory CD8+ T cells sorted from blood. The subset denotes: CD45RO+ cells pooled with CCR7-negative TemRA cells. The receptor was isolated from a man between 18 and 29 years old in good health. The rearrangement links TRBV5-6 to TRBJ2-7; TRBD1 agrees at 7 bases. The CDR3 loop is CASSFPRQGLYEQYF. DNA of the CDR3: TGTGCCAGCAGCTTTCCGCGACAGGGTCTCTACGAGCAGTACTTC.